This TCR beta chain was sequenced during a study of blood T cell repertoires in COVID-19. Study at large: Donors in the United States, Italy and Spain gave samples during acute or convalescent COVID-19. T cells, B-cell-depleted T cells, or PBMCs supplied cDNA or gDNA.

Seattle patients were enrolled while actively infected and followed longitudinally. Clones were sequenced by immunoSEQ multiplex PCR, and TCRdb holds only the in-frame ones, with some missing. Of 200,000 to 250,000 clones detected, around 85% appear once; the ten largest clones hold over 2%. Germline CDR1 is SGHRS and CDR2 is YFSETQ. After removal of 0 bases from V and 7 bases from J, the junction contained 5 bases not matched to a gene. The CDR3 totals 15 residues. The chain carries TRBV5-1 and TRBJ2-1; 9 bases are shared with TRBD2. The source is a woman aged 70-85 years with COVID-19, enrolled during active disease. Material: peripheral blood. This CDR3 is CASSLETRGGNEQFF. DNA for the CDR3: TGCGCCAGCAGCTTGGAAACGCGGGGGGGTAATGAGCAGTTCTTC.